This T cell receptor (beta chain) was recorded in a study of T cells in localized non-small cell lung cancer. Using immunoSEQ multiplex PCR, the repertoire was profiled, and TCRdb retains in-frame clones only, with some absent. The sample consists of roughly 1,200 clones, around 20% of them appearing once. Germline V lookup: CDR1 SGHNT, CDR2 YENEEA. V lost 5 bases and J 2 bases, leaving 12 bases between the germline ends. The CDR3 is 14 amino acids. The sample consisted of normal lung tissue next to the tumor, taken before any cancer treatment. This chain joins TRBV11-3 and TRBJ1-1, with D tentatively TRBD1 (5 bases). The TCR comes from a male donor at least 60 years old with stage I lung adenocarcinoma. CDR3 DNA: TGTGCCAGCAGCCCGAACCGGGACAACACTGAAGCTTTCTTT. As protein: CASSPNRDNTEAFF.